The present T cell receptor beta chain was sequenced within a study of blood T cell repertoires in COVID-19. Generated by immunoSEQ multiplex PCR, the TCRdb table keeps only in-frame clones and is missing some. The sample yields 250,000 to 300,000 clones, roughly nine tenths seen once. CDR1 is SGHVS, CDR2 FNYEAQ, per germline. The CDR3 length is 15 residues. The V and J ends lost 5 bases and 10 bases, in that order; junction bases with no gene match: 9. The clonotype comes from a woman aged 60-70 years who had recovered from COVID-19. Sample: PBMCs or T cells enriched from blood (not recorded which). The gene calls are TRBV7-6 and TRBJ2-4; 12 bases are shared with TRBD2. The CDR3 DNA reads TGTGCCAGCAGCCCTTCTAGCGGGGGGGCCGCAATTCAGTACTTC. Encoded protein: CASSPSSGGAAIQYF.